The source of this TCR beta chain is a study of blood T cells in healthy people across ages. V dropped 6 bases and J dropped 12; count of bases not matched to a gene: 19. The length of the CDR3 is 15 residues. Germline V gene lookup returns CDR1 SNHLY and CDR2 FYNNEI. PCR was performed a second time for roughly 7 to 11 cycles using a sample-barcoded 5' primer and a J-beta primer mix. Each CDR3 protein gets one entry after TCRdb re-called the 5' RACE reads with MiXCR. The sample records hundreds of thousands of distinct CDR3 sequences, 40% to 45% being singletons. The sequencing input was blood. The receptor's source is a man at least 80 years old in good health. The chain is built from TRBV2 and TRBJ2-7, with 8 nucleotides matching TRBD1. The CDR3: CASRPSTGVQETRYF. The CDR3 DNA is TGTGCCAGCAGGCCCTCGACAGGGGTCCAAGAGACCCGGTACTTC.